Below, 20 T cell receptor beta chains from the same sample are listed, as sequenced in a study of siplizumab effects on memory and regulatory T cells. Clones were read by immunoSEQ multiplex PCR, and TCRdb kept only the in-frame ones, dropping some. The sample lists tens of thousands of clones, 85% to 95% seen once, with around 5% in the top ten. Sequenced material: CD8+ T cells sorted from blood. These receptors all come from a human donor in good health.

V is TRBV7-9 and J is TRBJ2-3; the D is unclear. Germline CDR1 reads SEHNR; CDR2 reads FQNEAQ (reference sequence). V gave up 7 bases and J gave up 14 bases, with 7 bases separating them. The CDR3 sequence is 8 residues long. CDR3 protein: CASTERYF. The CDR3 bases are TGTGCCAGCACCGAGAGGTATTTT.

The gene calls are TRBV28 and TRBJ2-5; D is unresolved. V dropped 2 bases and J dropped 5 bases, with 9 bases sitting between them. Germline values: CDR1 MDHEN, CDR2 SYDVKM. The CDR3 loop spans 13 amino acids. DNA for the CDR3: TGTGCCAGCAGTTTAAGGCATGAGGAGACCCAGTACTTC. This gives the protein CASSLRHEETQYF.

The chain couples TRBV9 to TRBJ2-1; 11 bases are a match to TRBD2. The V and J ends lost 4 bases and 4 bases, in that order; junction bases with no gene match: 7. This CDR3 is built from 16 residues. Germline CDR1 is SGDLS and CDR2 is YYNGEE. CDR3 protein: CASSLSGGVSYNEQFF. The CDR3 DNA reads TGTGCCAGCAGCCTTAGCGGGGGGGTTAGTTACAATGAGCAGTTCTTC. Full variable domain (outside the CDR3, taken from reference TRBV9 and TRBJ2-1): DSGVTQTPKHLITATGQRVTLRCSPRSGDLSVYWYQQSLDQGLQFLIQYYNGEERAKGNILERFSAQQFPDLHSELNLSSLELGDSALYFCASSLSGGVSYNEQFFGPGTRLTVL.

The chain joins TRBV19 to TRBJ1-1, with D unclear. The CDR3 sequence is 13 residues long. Trimming removed 5 bases at V and 2 bases at J, with 9 bases between. The germline CDR1 and CDR2 sequences are LNHDA and SQIVND (reference sequence). CDR3 region: CASSWSLNTEAFF. The CDR3 bases are TGTGCCAGTAGTTGGAGTTTAAACACTGAAGCTTTCTTT.

J is TRBJ2-3 and V is TRBV10-1, with D tentatively TRBD1 (6 bases). Trimming shortened V by 2 bases and J by 4 bases, and 13 bases separated the two germline ends. Germline assignment: CDR1 WNHNN and CDR2 SYGVQD (reference sequence). This CDR3 comprises 15 residues. CDR3 region: CASSEGRGLPDTQYF. Written as DNA, the CDR3 is TGCGCCAGCAGTGAGGGCAGGGGCCTCCCAGATACGCAGTATTTT.

J is TRBJ1-6 and V is TRBV6-5; 9 positions match TRBD1. The germline CDR1 and CDR2 sequences are MNHEY and SVGAGI. V lost 5 bases, J lost 6 bases, and 5 bases stayed unmatched. This CDR3 contains 15 residues. CDR3 region: CASSVGTGLNSPLHF. As DNA, the CDR3 is TGTGCCAGCAGTGTTGGGACAGGGCTTAATTCACCCCTCCACTTT.

J is TRBJ1-1 and V is TRBV7-9; D unclear. The CDR3 runs 14 residues. Deletions cut 2 bases from V and 1 base from J, with 8 bases between. In germline, CDR1 is SEHNR, CDR2 FQNEAQ (reference sequence). The CDR3 coding sequence is TGTGCCAGCAGCTTAAGCGTTGGGAACACTGAAGCTTTCTTT. Translation: CASSLSVGNTEAFF.

The gene calls are TRBV5-4 and TRBJ1-1; D remains unclear. V was shortened by 1 base and J by 2 bases, with 9 bases between the two germline ends. The CDR3 covers 14 residues. Germline assignment: CDR1 SGHNT and CDR2 YYREEE (reference sequence). The CDR3 loop reads CASSLTERNTEAFF. The CDR3 DNA reads TGTGCCAGCAGCTTGACAGAGAGAAACACTGAAGCTTTCTTT.

CDR3 in DNA: TGTGCCAGCGGGGGGGACACCATATATTTT. It yields the protein CASGGDTIYF. The chain combines TRBV9 with TRBJ1-3, with D perhaps TRBD1 (5 bases). The length of the CDR3 is 10 residues. Trimming shortened V by 7 bases and J by 8 bases, and 7 bases separated the two germline ends. The germline CDR1 and CDR2 sequences are SGDLS and YYNGEE.

This clone was observed once. V gene TRBV5-1 combines with J gene TRBJ2-5; TRBD1 matches 9 bases. V lost 6 bases, J lost 2 bases, and 11 bases stayed unmatched. Germline V gives CDR1 SGHRS, CDR2 YFSETQ. The CDR3 is made up of 16 amino acids. CDR3 sequence (DNA): TGCGCCAGCATAAGGACAGGACAGGGGAGACAAGAGACCCAGTACTTC. It translates to CASIRTGQGRQETQYF.

There are a few counts of this clone. The CDR3 DNA follows: TGTGCCAGCAGCTTAGATCCGGTGATGAACACTGAAGCTTTCTTT. Its translation: CASSLDPVMNTEAFF. The chain combines TRBV7-2 with TRBJ1-1; D unresolved. The CDR3 consists of 15 residues. Germline CDR1 is SGHTA and CDR2 is FQGNSA. Trimming took off 1 base at V and 0 bases at J, with 9 bases between the two ends.

The chain uses TRBV13 and TRBJ1-5, with D possibly TRBD1 on 5 matching bases. Trimming removed 1 base from V and 6 bases from J, with 10 bases in between. There are 14 residues in the CDR3. Germline V gene sequence: CDR1 PRHDT, CDR2 FYEKMQ (reference sequence). The CDR3 here is CASSLAGTGQPQHF. The CDR3 DNA sequence: TGTGCCAGCAGCTTAGCAGGGACGGGTCAGCCCCAGCATTTT. Supplemented by reference TRBV13 and TRBJ1-5, the full variable domain reads AAGVIQSPRHLIKEKRETATLKCYPIPRHDTVYWYQQGPGQDPQFLISFYEKMQSDKGSIPDRFSAQQFSDYHSELNMSSLELGDSALYFCASSLAGTGQPQHFGDGTRLSIL.

The chain employs TRBV12-1 and TRBJ2-7; TRBD1, the table's D call, was not compared with the DNA. TRBV12-1 is shown as a pseudogene. The CDR3 length is 12 residues. DNA for the CDR3: TGTGCCAGCAGCTTTCAATCCCACGAGCAGTACTTC. Translated, it gives CASSFQSHEQYF.

The genes are TRBV28 and TRBJ1-2; 8 bases agree with TRBD1. The CDR3 contains 14 residues. Trimming removed 5 bases from V and 4 bases from J; junction bases left unmatched: 6. The V gene's germline CDR1 is MDHEN and CDR2 SYDVKM. CDR3 loop: CASSLTGVGYGYTF. Here the CDR3 DNA reads TGTGCCAGCAGTCTGACAGGGGTTGGCTATGGCTACACCTTC.

V usage is TRBV15 and J usage is TRBJ2-7; D might be TRBD2 (5 bases). Germline CDR1 and CDR2: LNHNV and YYDKDF (reference sequence). V gave up 11 bases and J gave up 7 bases, with 15 bases separating them. This CDR3 region has 11 residues. CDR3 nucleotide sequence: TGTGCCGCGGGTCCCCTTTGGGAGCAGTACTTC. Encoded protein: CAAGPLWEQYF.

This rearrangement joins TRBV5-1 to TRBJ1-1; D gene uncertain. Germline V gene data show CDR1 as SGHRS and CDR2 as YFSETQ. This CDR3 is built from 10 residues. The germline V and J ends were trimmed by 6 bases and 3 bases, with 3 bases remaining between them. In DNA, the CDR3 is TGCGCCAGCAAGGACACTGAAGCTTTCTTT. This encodes CASKDTEAFF.

The chain couples TRBV15 to TRBJ2-1; 16 nucleotides match TRBD2. The CDR3 has 18 amino acids. CDR1 and CDR2 (germline): LNHNV, YYDKDF (reference sequence). The ends lost 4 bases at V and 1 base at J; junction bases unmatched: 4. Here the CDR3 reads CATSNGTSGGASYNEQFF. The CDR3 nucleotides are TGTGCCACCAGCAACGGGACTAGCGGGGGGGCTTCCTACAATGAGCAGTTCTTC.

V is TRBV19 and J is TRBJ1-1; D call uncertain. Germline V CDR1 and CDR2: LNHDA, SQIVND (reference sequence). The CDR3 totals 12 residues. The V end was cut by 4 bases, the J end by 12 bases, with 15 bases between. DNA for the CDR3: TGTGCCAGTAGTACCCCCCCGGGTAAGACTTTCTTT. Protein sequence: CASSTPPGKTFF.

The chain employs TRBV9 and TRBJ2-3; no clear D. Trimming shortened V by 3 bases and J by 5 bases, and 10 bases separated the two germline ends. The CDR3 consists of 13 residues. Germline V CDR1 and CDR2: SGDLS, YYNGEE. CDR3 DNA sequence: TGTGCCAGCAGCGCCTCCCAGGTAGATACGCAGTATTTT. Its protein product is CASSASQVDTQYF.

The rearrangement links TRBV4-1 to TRBJ2-3; D not resolved. Trimming left V 4 bases short and J 2 bases short, with 16 bases between. Germline values: CDR1 MGHRA, CDR2 YSYEKL. CDR3 length equals 16 residues. In DNA, the CDR3 is TGCGCCAGCAGCCCAGTAGGCGACTCATACACAGATACGCAGTATTTT. This codes for CASSPVGDSYTDTQYF.